One T cell receptor beta chain is described in this entry. Its target is unknown. These data come from a study of cytomegalovirus exposure and HLA in healthy donors. Findings and caveats of the study: The study labeled fewer than 200 TCR beta chains cytomegalovirus-associated. A few of the chains that were CMV-associated were confirmed in vitro to be specific for CMV antigens.

A multiplex PCR was run with 60 Vbeta primers and 13 Jbeta primers. Measured with immunoSEQ multiplex PCR; TCRdb has only the in-frame clones, and not every one. Found here are more than 140,000 clones, over 75% of them singletons; the top ten hold 5.5% to 6%. CDR1 is LNHDA, CDR2 SQIVND, per germline (reference sequence). The CDR3 contains 14 residues. V was cut by 2 bases and J by 0 bases, with 5 bases left in between. The sequence came from a man aged 25-45 years in good health and CMV-seropositive. The specimen sequenced was PBMCs. The chain joins TRBV19 to TRBJ2-1, with D unclear. The DNA of the CDR3 is TGTGCCAGTAGTATACATTCCTCCTACAATGAGCAGTTCTTC. Protein product: CASSIHSSYNEQFF.